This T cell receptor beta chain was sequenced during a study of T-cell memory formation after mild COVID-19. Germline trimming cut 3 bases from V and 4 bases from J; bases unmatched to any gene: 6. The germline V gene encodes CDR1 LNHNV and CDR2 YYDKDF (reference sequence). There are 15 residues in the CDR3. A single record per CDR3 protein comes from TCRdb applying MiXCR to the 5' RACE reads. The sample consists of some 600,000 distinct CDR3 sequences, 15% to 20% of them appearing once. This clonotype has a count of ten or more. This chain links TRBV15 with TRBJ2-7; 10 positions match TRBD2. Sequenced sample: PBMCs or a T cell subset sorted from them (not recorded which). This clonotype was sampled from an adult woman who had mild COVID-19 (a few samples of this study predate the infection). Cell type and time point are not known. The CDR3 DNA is TGTGCCACCAGCAGCGGAGCGGGAGGGTCTTACGAGCAGTACTTC. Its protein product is CATSSGAGGSYEQYF.